The 24 T cell receptor beta chains below were found in one sample sequenced in a study of monozygotic twins with inflammatory bowel disease. TCRdb reprocessed the 5' RACE reads and keeps a single row for each CDR3 protein, giving no DNA. This sample's table reports about 160,000 distinct CDR3 sequences. Sequencing input: blood. The receptors derive from a human donor with ulcerative colitis or Crohn's disease, or a healthy co-twin of an affected twin (not recorded which).

J is TRBJ2-4 and V is TRBV11-2; no DNA is available, so the TRBD1 call from TCRdb remains unchecked. The CDR3 runs to 17 residues. Germline lookup yields CDR1 SGHAT and CDR2 FQNNGV. The CDR3 sequence: CASSLSQVRGSKNIQYF.

The chain uses TRBV11-2 and TRBJ2-7; the D call from TCRdb, TRBD1, cannot be confirmed without DNA. CDR1 and CDR2 (germline): SGHAT, FQNNGV. The CDR3 has 15 amino acids. The CDR3: CASSLLQGNLGEQYF.

The V gene is TRBV30, the J gene TRBJ2-2; TCRdb names TRBD1, which stays unverified in the absence of DNA. This CDR3 contains 14 residues. CDR1 is GTSNPN, CDR2 SVGIG, per germline (reference sequence). The CDR3 region is CAWSGGLNTGELFF.

The chain combines TRBV24-1 with TRBJ2-3. In germline, CDR1 is KGHDR, CDR2 SFDVKD. The CDR3 runs 15 residues. CDR3 protein: CATSVSVSPTDTQYF.

The rearrangement joins TRBV5-1 to TRBJ1-1; the D call from TCRdb, TRBD1, cannot be confirmed without DNA. Germline-derived CDR1 and CDR2 are SGHRS and YFSETQ. This CDR3 has 13 amino acids. CDR3 sequence reads: CASSLGQTVEAFF.

V gene TRBV10-3 combines with J gene TRBJ2-1; TCRdb's assignment of TRBD1 cannot be checked, as there is no DNA. The CDR3 spans 17 residues. Germline V gene sequence: CDR1 ENHRY, CDR2 SYGVKD. CDR3 sequence: CAISANPEGQGYNEQFF.

This sequence joins TRBV10-3 and TRBJ1-2. The CDR3 consists of 14 residues. Germline CDR1 reads ENHRY; CDR2 reads SYGVKD. The CDR3 protein is CAISGRRDSYGYTF.

The chain employs TRBV27 and TRBJ1-1; the D call of TRBD1 rests on TCRdb alone, since no DNA is present to check it. Germline V gene lookup returns CDR1 MNHEY and CDR2 SMNVEV (reference sequence). This CDR3 has 14 residues. CDR3 protein: CASSLDRTNTEAFF.

The rearrangement links TRBV29-1 to TRBJ2-2; TCRdb calls TRBD1, which cannot be checked without DNA. The germline V gene has CDR1 SQVTM and CDR2 ANQGSEA. The CDR3 covers 14 residues. The CDR3 sequence: CSAEQGPATGELFF.

J is TRBJ1-2 and V is TRBV3-1. Germline lookup yields CDR1 LGHDT and CDR2 YNNKEL (reference sequence). This CDR3 comprises 14 residues. The CDR3 here is CASSQVLPFYGYTF.

The chain uses TRBV29-1 and TRBJ2-5. Looked up from germline, CDR1 is SQVTM and CDR2 is ANQGSEA. The CDR3 spans 12 residues. This CDR3 reads CSVNQRLETQYF.

The chain joins TRBV29-1 to TRBJ2-3; the TRBD1 assignment by TCRdb is unverifiable without DNA. The CDR3 spans 14 residues. Germline values: CDR1 SQVTM, CDR2 ANQGSEA. This chain's CDR3 is CSVAQGGRTDTQYF.

The chain joins TRBV10-3 to TRBJ2-3; the TCRdb D gene call, TRBD2, has no DNA to confirm it. Germline values: CDR1 ENHRY, CDR2 SYGVKD. CDR3 length: 15 residues. CDR3 loop: CAISGGLAVGDTQYF.

V and J are TRBV12-3 or TRBV12-4 and TRBJ1-4; TCRdb indicates TRBD1, and absent DNA this call remains unverified. The CDR3 spans 15 residues. The chain's CDR3 is CASRTGQGGSGKLFF.

This chain links TRBV24-1 with TRBJ2-5; TCRdb returns TRBD1, unconfirmable since there is no DNA. Germline loops: CDR1 KGHDR, CDR2 SFDVKD. The CDR3 consists of 14 residues. CDR3 amino acids: CATSDPTGGQIQYF.

The gene calls are TRBV7-2 and TRBJ2-1; TCRdb proposes TRBD2, but this gene call is untestable without DNA. This CDR3 has 13 amino acids. The germline V gene encodes CDR1 SGHTA and CDR2 FQGNSA. This CDR3 reads CAGGGLAYNEQFF.

The chain recombines TRBV7-9 with TRBJ1-4. The CDR3 is 14 amino acids. Germline V gene lookup returns CDR1 SEHNR and CDR2 FQNEAQ (reference sequence). CDR3 sequence reads: CASSIGGGHEKLFF.

This chain links TRBV30 with TRBJ2-7; checking the TCRdb D call of TRBD1 is not possible without DNA. CDR1 is GTSNPN, CDR2 SVGIG, per germline (reference sequence). The CDR3 is 15 residues long. CDR3 sequence reads: CAWSVPGHKTYEQYF.

The CDR3 spells CSAREGQGRQPQHF. The chain links TRBV20-1 to TRBJ1-5; TCRdb indicates TRBD1, and absent DNA this call remains unverified. The germline gives CDR1 DFQATT, CDR2 SNEGSKA (reference sequence). The CDR3 has 14 residues.

This chain uses TRBV30 with TRBJ2-1. The V gene's germline CDR1 is GTSNPN and CDR2 SVGIG (reference sequence). The CDR3 extends over 11 amino acids. CDR3 region: CAWIRYNEQFF. Full variable domain (missing parts from reference TRBV30 and TRBJ2-1): SQTIHQWPATLVQPVGSPLSLECTVEGTSNPNLYWYRQAAGRGLQLLFYSVGIGQISSEVPQNLSASRPQDRQFILSSKKLLLSDSGFYLCAWIRYNEQFFGPGTRLTVL.

J is TRBJ2-2 and V is TRBV28; as DNA is missing, the TRBD1 call by TCRdb cannot be tested. CDR3 length: 15 amino acids. Looked up from germline, CDR1 is MDHEN and CDR2 is SYDVKM. CDR3 loop: CASSSGTGGGGELFF.

CDR3 region: CASSIRTRGDNEQFF. This chain connects TRBV7-2 to TRBJ2-1; TCRdb's D gene call, TRBD2, goes unchecked for lack of DNA. The CDR3 extends over 15 amino acids. Per the germline V gene, CDR1 is SGHTA and CDR2 is FQGNSA.

This chain links TRBV5-1 with TRBJ2-5; with no DNA, the TCRdb D assignment of TRBD1 cannot be verified. The germline V gene has CDR1 SGHRS and CDR2 YFSETQ. The CDR3 is 15 amino acids. Here the CDR3 reads CASSVQGNPSETQYF.

The chain recombines TRBV5-4 with TRBJ2-5; there is no DNA to check the TCRdb D call of TRBD2. Germline lookup yields CDR1 SGHNT and CDR2 YYREEE (reference sequence). The CDR3 has 14 amino acids. This CDR3 reads CASSPGSMQETQYF.